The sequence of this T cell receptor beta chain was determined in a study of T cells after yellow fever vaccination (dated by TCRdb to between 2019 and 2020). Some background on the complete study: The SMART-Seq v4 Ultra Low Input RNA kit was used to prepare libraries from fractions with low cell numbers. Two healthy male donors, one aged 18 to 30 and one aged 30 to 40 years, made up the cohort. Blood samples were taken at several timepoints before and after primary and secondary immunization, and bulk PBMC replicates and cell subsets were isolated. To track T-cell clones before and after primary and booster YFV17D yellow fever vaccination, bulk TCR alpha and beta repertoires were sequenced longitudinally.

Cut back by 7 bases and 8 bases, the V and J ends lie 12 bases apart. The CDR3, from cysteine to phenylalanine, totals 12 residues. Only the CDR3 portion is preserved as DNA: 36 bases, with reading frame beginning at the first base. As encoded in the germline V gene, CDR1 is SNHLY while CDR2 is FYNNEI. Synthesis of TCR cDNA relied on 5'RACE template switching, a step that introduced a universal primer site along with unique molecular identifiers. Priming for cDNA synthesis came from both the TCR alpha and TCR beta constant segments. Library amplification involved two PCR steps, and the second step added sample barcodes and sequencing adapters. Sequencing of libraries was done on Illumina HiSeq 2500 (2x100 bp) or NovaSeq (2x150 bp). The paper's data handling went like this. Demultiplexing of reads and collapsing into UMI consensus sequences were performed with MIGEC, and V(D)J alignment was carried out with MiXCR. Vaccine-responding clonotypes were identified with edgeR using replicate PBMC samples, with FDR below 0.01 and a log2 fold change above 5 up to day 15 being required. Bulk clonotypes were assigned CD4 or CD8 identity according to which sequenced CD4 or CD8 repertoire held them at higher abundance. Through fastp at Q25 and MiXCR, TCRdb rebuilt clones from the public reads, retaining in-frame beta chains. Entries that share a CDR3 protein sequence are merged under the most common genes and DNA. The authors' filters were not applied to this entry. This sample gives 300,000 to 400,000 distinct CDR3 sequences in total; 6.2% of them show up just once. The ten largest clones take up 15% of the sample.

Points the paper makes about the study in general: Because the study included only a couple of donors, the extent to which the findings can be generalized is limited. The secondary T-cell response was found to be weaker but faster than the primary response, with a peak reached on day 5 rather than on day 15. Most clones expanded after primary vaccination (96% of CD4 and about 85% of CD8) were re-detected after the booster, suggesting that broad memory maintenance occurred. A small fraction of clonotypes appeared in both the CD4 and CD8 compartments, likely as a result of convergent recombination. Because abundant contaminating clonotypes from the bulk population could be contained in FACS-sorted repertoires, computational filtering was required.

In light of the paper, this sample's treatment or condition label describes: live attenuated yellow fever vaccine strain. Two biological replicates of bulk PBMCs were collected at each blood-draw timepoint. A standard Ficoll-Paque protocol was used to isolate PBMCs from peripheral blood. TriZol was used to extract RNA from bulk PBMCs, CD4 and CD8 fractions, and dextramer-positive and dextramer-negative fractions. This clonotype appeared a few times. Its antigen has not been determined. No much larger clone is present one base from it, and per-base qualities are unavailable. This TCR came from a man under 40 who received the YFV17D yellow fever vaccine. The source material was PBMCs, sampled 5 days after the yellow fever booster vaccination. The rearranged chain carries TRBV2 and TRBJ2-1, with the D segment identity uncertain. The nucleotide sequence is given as TGTGCCAGCACTAACTATAACGATGAGCAGTTCTTC. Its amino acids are CASTNYNDEQFF.